This TCR beta chain was observed in a study of T cell responses to AZD1222 COVID-19 vaccine. Overall study findings and caveats: Most donors were white British, females outnumbered males, and clonal diversity was possibly underestimated.

Details on this clone: The antigen remains unidentified.

Sequencing used immunoSEQ multiplex PCR; TCRdb keeps in-frame clones, though not all of them. The table lists 150,000 or so clones, roughly 90% of them singletons. The CDR3 totals 13 residues. Trimming took 7 bases from V and 9 from J, leaving 16 bases between them. The chain links TRBV12-3 or TRBV12-4 to TRBJ2-1; maybe TRBD2 (6 bases). Specimen: peripheral blood, collected on day 0 of AZD1222 vaccination. The sequence was obtained from an adult in good health. The CDR3 protein is CASTTGAYGEQFF. The CDR3 nucleotides are TGTGCCAGCACCACGGGAGCTTACGGTGAGCAGTTCTTC.